A selection of T cell receptor beta chains follows, all from one sample in a study of shared T cell receptors in the human thymus. Generated by immunoSEQ multiplex PCR, the TCRdb table keeps only in-frame clones and is missing some. The sample includes 700,000 or so clones, 70% to 90% of them seen just once. These same data were also listed under a study on human thymus T cells.

The sequencing sample was made of thymocytes. These receptors all stem from a girl under two years old with a congenital heart defect. Each CDR3 is given with its conserved first and last residue. D genes are given only for firm matches. Expanded clones get a size class; other rows say once, few or many, or leave the size out.

d_call,clone_size,v_call,j_call,cdr3_nt,cdr3_aa
NA,NA,TRBV5-4,TRBJ2-2,TGTGCCAGCAGCTTGGGTGAGGTGGGGGAGCTGTTTTTT,CASSLGEVGELFF
NA,NA,TRBV6-5,TRBJ2-5,TGTGCCAGCAGTTACTCTAGGAGGAAAGAGACCCAGTACTTC,CASSYSRRKETQYF
NA,NA,TRBV5-4,TRBJ1-2,TGTGCCAGCAGCTTGGACAGGTCATGCTATGGCTACACCTTC,CASSLDRSCYGYTF
TRBD1,NA,TRBV2,TRBJ1-5,TGTGCCAGCAGTGTGGGGCAGGGGGCACAACAGCCCCAGCATTTT,CASSVGQGAQQPQHF
NA,NA,TRBV12-5,TRBJ1-2,TGTGCTAGTGGTTTGGTGAACAGGGATGGCTACACCTTC,CASGLVNRDGYTF
TRBD2,NA,TRBV28,TRBJ2-5,TGTGCCAGCAGTTTGGGGCAGGGAGGGTACCAAGAGACCCAGTACTTC,CASSLGQGGYQETQYF
NA,NA,TRBV2,TRBJ2-7,TGTGCCAGCACTCCCCAGGGAACCCTTGGCGAGTACTTC,CASTPQGTLGEYF
NA,NA,TRBV25-1,TRBJ2-2,TGTGCCAGCGCCTTTTCAGGACAGATGAACACCGGGGAGCTGTTTTTT,CASAFSGQMNTGELFF
NA,NA,TRBV4-2,TRBJ1-5,TGTGCCAGCAGCCAGAATTTCAACAGGGATAGCAATCAGCCCCAGCATTTT,CASSQNFNRDSNQPQHF
NA,NA,TRBV30,TRBJ1-5,TGTGCCTGGAGTGTGAGGGAAGGGGGAAATCAGCCCCAGCATTTT,CAWSVREGGNQPQHF
NA,once,TRBV9,TRBJ1-1,TGTGCCAGCAGCGTCAGGGTAGGGGACACTGAAGCTTTCTTT,CASSVRVGDTEAFF
TRBD2,NA,TRBV7-2,TRBJ2-7,TGTGCCAGCAGCACTCGACTAGCGGGGGGGCTGCTCTACTACGAGCAGTACTTC,CASSTRLAGGLLYYEQYF
TRBD1,NA,TRBV28,TRBJ1-6,TGTGCCACCGGGGAACGGACAGGGGGTTCACCCCTCCACTTT,CATGERTGGSPLHF
TRBD1,NA,TRBV5-1,TRBJ2-5,TGCGCCAGCAGCTCGACAGGGGGCGAAGAGACCCAGTACTTC,CASSSTGGEETQYF
TRBD1,NA,TRBV5-1,TRBJ1-6,TGCGCCAGCAGATACAGGGGGATTTCACCCCTCCACTTT,CASRYRGISPLHF
NA,few,TRBV4-1,TRBJ2-4,TGCGCCAGCAGCCAAGCCCCGGGTCCTAAAAACATTCAGTACTTC,CASSQAPGPKNIQYF
TRBD1,NA,TRBV19,TRBJ1-2,TGTGCCAGTAGTGTTACAGGGGCTTTCTATGGCTACACCTTC,CASSVTGAFYGYTF
TRBD2,NA,TRBV10-3,TRBJ2-1,TGTGCCATCAGTGCGGGACTAGCGGCGAGCTCCTACAATGAGCAGTTCTTC,CAISAGLAASSYNEQFF
NA,NA,TRBV7-9,TRBJ2-1,TGTGCCAGCAGCTTAGCGAGAAAGAGGAATGAGCAGTTCTTC,CASSLARKRNEQFF
NA,NA,TRBV4-1,TRBJ1-2,TGCGCCAGCAGCCAATCTCTCGGACAGACCTCCTATGGCTACACCTTC,CASSQSLGQTSYGYTF
NA,NA,TRBV13,TRBJ1-3,TGTGCCAGCAGCTTAGGCCCGAGATCTGGAAACACCATATATTTT,CASSLGPRSGNTIYF
TRBD1,NA,TRBV6-1,TRBJ2-7,TGTGCCAGCACCTCCGGGACAGGGGGGAACGAGCAGTACTTC,CASTSGTGGNEQYF
NA,NA,TRBV28,TRBJ2-7,TGTGCCAGCAGAAATCAGGTGGGCCCACTCCCCTACGAGCAGTACTTC,CASRNQVGPLPYEQYF
TRBD1,NA,TRBV19,TRBJ1-1,TGTGCCAGTAGTATAGTATCCGGGACAGAGTATGAAGCTTTCTTT,CASSIVSGTEYEAFF
NA,NA,TRBV5-6,TRBJ1-4,TGTGCCAGCAGCGCAGGCGGGGGAATCGGGGAAAAACTGTTTTTT,CASSAGGGIGEKLFF
TRBD1,NA,TRBV5-1,TRBJ1-1,TGCGCCAGCAGCTCTAGATGCGGACGACAGGGCAGGGGCACTGAAGCTTTCTTT,CASSSRCGRQGRGTEAFF
NA,NA,TRBV11-3,TRBJ1-3,TGTGCCAGCAGCCATGGAAGAGGGAACACCATATATTTT,CASSHGRGNTIYF
NA,NA,TRBV7-2,TRBJ2-7,TGTGCCAGCAGCTCCTCAGGGGTTTCCTACGAGCAGTACTTC,CASSSSGVSYEQYF
TRBD2,NA,TRBV5-1,TRBJ2-1,TGCGCCAGCAGGAACGGAGAGCGGGGCTCCTACAATGAGCAGTTCTTC,CASRNGERGSYNEQFF
NA,NA,TRBV4-1,TRBJ1-6,TGCGCCAGCAGCCAGAAACTTAATTCACCCCTCCACTTT,CASSQKLNSPLHF
TRBD2,NA,TRBV19,TRBJ2-1,TGTGCCAGTAGTTCCCCCTCACGACACGGGACTAGGGATCCCAGCTCCTACAATGAGCAGTTCTTC,CASSSPSRHGTRDPSSYNEQFF
NA,NA,TRBV4-1,TRBJ1-2,TGCGCCAGCAGCCAGTTGGTTCGGGGGGGGTATGGCTACACCTTC,CASSQLVRGGYGYTF
NA,NA,TRBV7-7,TRBJ2-2,TGTGCTAGCAGCCCGTCCCCCCGCAGAACCGGGGAGCTGTTTTTT,CASSPSPRRTGELFF
NA,NA,TRBV5-6,TRBJ1-3,TGTGCCAGCAGCCCCTGGAGATTCTCTGGAAACACCATATATTTT,CASSPWRFSGNTIYF
NA,NA,TRBV6-6,TRBJ1-2,TGTGCCAGCAGTCCGGGCGGGGACTATGGCTACACCTTC,CASSPGGDYGYTF
TRBD1,NA,TRBV5-5,TRBJ1-3,TGTGCCAGCAGCTCAACCGGGACAGGTGGTCCTCCGCATCGAAACACCATATATTTT,CASSSTGTGGPPHRNTIYF
TRBD2,NA,TRBV5-6,TRBJ2-7,TGTGCCAGCAGGGCGACTAGCGGGGCATACGAGCAGTACTTC,CASRATSGAYEQYF
TRBD2,NA,TRBV7-9,TRBJ2-7,TGTGCCAGCAGCTTAAATGGCGGGGGGCCAACCTACGAGCAGTACTTC,CASSLNGGGPTYEQYF
NA,NA,TRBV4-1,TRBJ2-1,TGCGCCAGCAGCCAAGATTGGGGCAACTACAATGAGCAGTTCTTC,CASSQDWGNYNEQFF
TRBD2,NA,TRBV5-6,TRBJ2-3,TGTGCCAGCAGCTTGGTTGGGGGCCCTAGCGGGGTATTCACAGATACGCAGTATTTT,CASSLVGGPSGVFTDTQYF